These T cell receptor beta chains were read from a single sample in a study of early T cells in non-severe SARS-CoV-2 infection. From the 5' RACE reads, TCRdb called clonotypes with MiXCR, one entry per CDR3 protein. The table includes roughly 57,000 distinct CDR3 sequences, around 12% detected once. The sample comprised whole blood. These receptors all stem from an adult who was a healthcare worker with PCR-confirmed SARS-CoV-2 infection or an uninfected control (not recorded which). The CDR3 runs from the conserved cysteine through the conserved F or W. The D gene is left open where the match is weak. A row's size may be missing; if present it is once, few, many or a size class.

v_gene	abundance	j_gene	d_gene	CDR3aa	CDR3nt
TRBV20-1	few	TRBJ1-4	TRBD1	CRGEGGVVEKLFF	TGCAGGGGCGAAGGGGGCGTTGTTGAAAAACTGTTTTTT
TRBV7-3	many	TRBJ1-2	NA	CASSLDPETNYGYTF	TGTGCCAGCAGCTTAGACCCGGAAACTAACTATGGCTACACCTTC
TRBV6-1	NA	TRBJ1-1	NA	CAGRAGSTEAFF	TGTGCCGGTCGGGCGGGGAGCACTGAAGCTTTCTTT
TRBV6-5	many	TRBJ2-7	TRBD2	CASSYSKGRTSGTYEQYF	TGTGCCAGCAGTTACTCGAAGGGTAGGACTAGCGGGACCTACGAGCAGTACTTC
TRBV7-2	many	TRBJ1-1	NA	CASSFGVATEAFF	TGTGCCAGCAGCTTCGGTGTGGCCACTGAAGCTTTCTTT
TRBV25-1	few	TRBJ2-7	TRBD2	CATKPPTSGVDEQYF	TGTGCCACCAAGCCGCCGACTAGCGGGGTAGACGAGCAGTACTTC
TRBV6-1	NA	TRBJ2-5	NA	CASSDAGETQYF	TGTGCCAGCAGTGACGCCGGAGAGACCCAGTACTTC
TRBV6-1	few	TRBJ1-5	NA	CASTPMGPGSQPQHF	TGTGCCAGCACCCCGATGGGGCCAGGGAGTCAGCCCCAGCATTTT
TRBV7-2	few	TRBJ2-2	TRBD2	CASSWNAQRGSTGELFF	TGTGCCAGCAGCTGGAACGCCCAGCGGGGAAGCACCGGGGAGCTGTTTTTT
TRBV20-1	few	TRBJ1-4	TRBD1	CSARGQGAATNEKLFF	TGCAGTGCTAGAGGACAGGGGGCTGCAACTAATGAAAAACTGTTTTTT
TRBV6-6	NA	TRBJ1-2	NA	CASSYSTAPNYGYTF	TGTGCCAGCAGTTACTCGACAGCGCCTAACTATGGCTACACCTTC
TRBV25-1	NA	TRBJ1-1	TRBD1	CASTAPGQAPGNTEAFF	TGTGCCAGCACCGCGCCGGGACAGGCTCCTGGGAACACTGAAGCTTTCTTT
TRBV9	few	TRBJ1-6	NA	CASSVGPENSPLHF	TGTGCCAGCAGCGTTGGGCCCGAGAATTCACCCCTCCACTTT
TRBV7-3	NA	TRBJ2-4	TRBD1	CASSLTGMGNIQYF	TGTGCCAGCAGCTTGACAGGGATGGGGAACATTCAGTACTTC
TRBV9	NA	TRBJ2-1	NA	CASSVYPGNEQFF	TGTGCCAGCAGCGTATATCCTGGCAATGAGCAGTTCTTC
TRBV5-1	NA	TRBJ2-6	NA	CASSLDGSVQSLSGANVLTF	TGCGCCAGCAGCTTGGATGGATCGGTGCAATCCCTCTCTGGGGCCAACGTCCTGACTTTC
TRBV4-3	many	TRBJ2-1	NA	CASSQIGGTKQFF	TGCGCCAGCAGCCAAATAGGAGGTACTAAGCAGTTCTTC
TRBV11-2	few	TRBJ2-7	NA	CASGLHLYEQYF	TGTGCCAGCGGCCTGCACCTCTACGAGCAGTACTTC
TRBV30	few	TRBJ1-1	TRBD1	CAWSPGQRNTEAFF	TGTGCCTGGAGCCCGGGACAGCGGAACACTGAAGCTTTCTTT
TRBV12-3/TRBV12-4	many	TRBJ1-2	TRBD1	CASSSYPETGAFFGYTF	TGTGCCAGCAGCTCCTACCCAGAGACAGGGGCGTTCTTTGGCTACACCTTC
TRBV28	few	TRBJ1-4	TRBD1	CASSLRDRAEKLFF	TGTGCCAGCAGTCTTCGGGACAGGGCTGAAAAACTGTTTTTT
TRBV6-6	many	TRBJ2-1	NA	CASSPGRGPYNEQFF	TGTGCCAGCAGTCCCGGCCGGGGGCCCTACAATGAGCAGTTCTTC
TRBV3-1	few	TRBJ2-7	TRBD2	CASSPQRPKGGDEQYF	TGTGCCAGCAGCCCCCAACGTCCCAAGGGAGGGGACGAGCAGTACTTC
TRBV20-1	NA	TRBJ2-3	NA	CSARTWPDTQYF	TGCAGTGCACGTACGTGGCCAGATACGCAGTATTTT
TRBV7-9	many	TRBJ2-5	NA	CASSLTIGGIRAEETQYF	TGTGCCAGCAGCCTTACGATCGGGGGAATTAGGGCCGAAGAGACCCAGTACTTC
TRBV7-9	many	TRBJ2-1	NA	CAREGLGALGNEQFF	TGTGCCCGCGAGGGATTGGGGGCCCTCGGCAATGAGCAGTTCTTC
TRBV11-3	few	TRBJ2-7	NA	CASSPSGTMTYEQYF	TGTGCCAGCAGCCCCTCCGGGACAATGACCTACGAGCAGTACTTC
TRBV28	few	TRBJ1-6	TRBD1	CASSLLWTGKNSPLHF	TGTGCCAGCAGTCTCCTTTGGACAGGGAAGAATTCACCCCTCCACTTT
TRBV6-6	many	TRBJ1-5	NA	CASSESRASNQPQHF	TGTGCCAGCAGTGAGAGCCGGGCTAGCAATCAGCCCCAGCATTTT
TRBV3-1	many	TRBJ2-1	NA	CASSRAGAPLGEQFF	TGTGCCAGCAGCCGGGCAGGGGCCCCTTTAGGAGAGCAGTTCTTC
TRBV20-1	NA	TRBJ1-2	NA	CSATDDNYGYTF	TGCAGTGCTACGGATGATAACTATGGCTACACCTTC
TRBV7-2	NA	TRBJ2-2	NA	CANSSPNTGELFF	TGTGCCAACAGTAGCCCGAACACCGGGGAGCTGTTTTTT
TRBV11-2	many	TRBJ2-2	TRBD2	CASSLDGAGAIGELFF	TGTGCCAGCAGCTTAGATGGAGCGGGGGCGATCGGGGAGCTGTTTTTT
TRBV29-1	NA	TRBJ2-7	NA	CSVLGSYEQYF	TGCAGCGTTCTAGGATCCTACGAGCAGTACTTC
TRBV18	few	TRBJ1-2	NA	CASSPEAPNYGYTF	TGTGCCAGCTCACCCGAGGCCCCTAACTATGGCTACACCTTC
TRBV6-6	NA	TRBJ2-5	TRBD1	CASRDDRGMRETQYF	TGTGCCAGCAGGGACGACAGGGGAATGCGAGAGACCCAGTACTTC
TRBV5-1	NA	TRBJ2-1	TRBD2	CASSYGGGGDEQFF	TGCGCCAGCAGCTACGGCGGGGGAGGTGATGAGCAGTTCTTC
TRBV20-1	NA	TRBJ2-7	NA	CSATRQATPYEQYF	TGCAGTGCTACCAGACAGGCAACTCCCTACGAGCAGTACTTC
TRBV7-8	few	TRBJ2-5	NA	CASSLSTRLQQETQYF	TGTGCCAGCAGCTTATCCACCCGACTCCAACAAGAGACCCAGTACTTC
TRBV6-5	many	TRBJ1-1	NA	CASSYSGPKVEAFF	TGTGCCAGCAGTTACTCGGGGCCAAAAGTGGAAGCTTTCTTT
TRBV3-1	NA	TRBJ2-3	NA	CASTPQGYTDTQYF	TGTGCCAGCACTCCGCAGGGGTACACAGATACGCAGTATTTT
TRBV29-1	NA	TRBJ1-1	NA	CSARRGIDTEAFF	TGCAGCGCCCGGCGGGGAATTGACACTGAAGCTTTCTTT
TRBV7-2	NA	TRBJ1-1	NA	CASSFPGTEAFF	TGTGCCAGCAGCTTCCCCGGCACTGAAGCTTTCTTT
TRBV7-9	NA	TRBJ2-7	NA	CASTGGGQGFYEQYF	TGTGCCAGCACCGGGGGTGGGCAGGGGTTCTACGAGCAGTACTTC
TRBV20-1	NA	TRBJ2-7	TRBD2	CSASPETSGRYEQYF	TGCAGTGCTAGTCCCGAGACTAGCGGGCGCTACGAGCAGTACTTC
TRBV6-5	NA	TRBJ2-6	NA	CASSGSGDSSGANVLTF	TGTGCCAGCAGTGGATCGGGGGACAGCTCTGGGGCCAACGTCCTGACTTTC
TRBV6-6	many	TRBJ2-3	TRBD2	CASSSGTTIRPDTQYF	TGTGCCAGCAGTTCCGGGACTACAATACGACCAGATACGCAGTATTTT
TRBV9	NA	TRBJ1-1	NA	CASNLRGDRTEAFF	TGTGCCAGCAACCTTAGGGGGGACCGCACTGAAGCTTTCTTT
TRBV20-1	many	TRBJ1-5	TRBD1	CSARVGTVVHQPQHF	TGCAGTGCTAGAGTTGGGACAGTAGTACATCAGCCCCAGCATTTT
TRBV14	NA	TRBJ2-7	NA	CASSQVAWGTTYEQYF	TGTGCCAGCAGCCAAGTCGCCTGGGGCACGACCTACGAGCAGTACTTC
TRBV9	NA	TRBJ2-5	NA	CASSGDHRETQYF	TGTGCCAGCAGCGGAGACCACAGAGAGACCCAGTACTTC
TRBV30	NA	TRBJ1-6	NA	CASGVGSPLHF	TGTGCCAGCGGGGTAGGGTCACCCCTCCACTTT
TRBV7-6	few	TRBJ2-7	NA	CASSSQSGRGYEQYF	TGTGCCAGCAGCTCCCAAAGCGGGCGAGGCTACGAGCAGTACTTC
TRBV12-3/TRBV12-4	many	TRBJ2-2	TRBD2	CASSLPLDLGLAGSHTGELFF	TGTGCCAGCAGCTTACCGCTAGACCTTGGACTAGCGGGGAGCCACACCGGGGAGCTGTTTTTT
TRBV7-2	NA	TRBJ1-1	NA	CASSFSGNAEAFF	TGTGCCAGCAGCTTTTCGGGGAACGCTGAAGCTTTCTTT
TRBV5-1	many	TRBJ2-1	TRBD1	CASFPGQGHNEQFF	TGCGCCAGCTTTCCGGGACAGGGACACAATGAGCAGTTCTTC
TRBV5-5	NA	TRBJ2-7	NA	CASGGTASYEQYF	TGTGCCAGCGGCGGGACAGCCTCCTACGAGCAGTACTTC
TRBV12-3/TRBV12-4	NA	TRBJ2-1	NA	CASSLLEEIQDEQFF	TGTGCCAGCAGTTTACTAGAGGAGATTCAGGATGAGCAGTTCTTC
TRBV11-2	few	TRBJ1-2	TRBD1	CASSSVQGARNGYTF	TGTGCCAGCAGCTCGGTCCAGGGGGCGCGGAATGGCTACACCTTC